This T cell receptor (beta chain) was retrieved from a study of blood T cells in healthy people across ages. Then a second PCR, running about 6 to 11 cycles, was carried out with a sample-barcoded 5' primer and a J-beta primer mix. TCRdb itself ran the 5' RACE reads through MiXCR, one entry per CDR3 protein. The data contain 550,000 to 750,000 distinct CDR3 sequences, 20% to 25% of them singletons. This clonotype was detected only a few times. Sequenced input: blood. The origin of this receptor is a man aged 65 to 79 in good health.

Written as DNA, the CDR3 is TGTGCCAGCAGCCAGAGGACTAGCGGGACATACGAGCAGTACTTC. Translated, it gives CASSQRTSGTYEQYF. V gene TRBV7-8 combines with J gene TRBJ2-5; 12 nucleotides line up with TRBD2. Near its end, the DNA agrees better with TRBJ2-7, so the J call may be wrong. Germline V gives CDR1 SGHVS, CDR2 FQNEAQ. The CDR3 totals 15 residues.